Listed here is a single T cell receptor (beta chain). The sample belongs to a study of blood T cell repertoires in COVID-19. In the study overall: In each case, the material was cDNA or gDNA derived from T cells, B-cell-depleted T cells, or PBMCs.

Membership in each cohort depended on participant-reported clinical history. All recovered Cohort 3 donors got two negative PCRs, got clearance, or saw symptom resolution. The CDR3 is made up of 19 amino acids. V was cut by 6 bases and J by 0 bases, with 23 bases left in between. CDR1 and CDR2 from the germline V gene are MDHEN and SYDVKM. In the source study's methods: Researchers report that nucleated cell counts were estimated from reference gene primer amplification. Method: immunoSEQ multiplex PCR; TCRdb's copy keeps in-frame clones and lacks some. The DNA gave D and trimming, while V, J and clone size come from that table. This table holds about 180,000 clones, about 85% found once.

The J gene is TRBJ2-2, the V gene TRBV28; D is possibly TRBD1 (6 bases). The sample consisted of PBMCs or T cells enriched from blood (not recorded which). The receptor comes from a man aged 35 to 55 who had recovered from COVID-19. Written as DNA, the CDR3 is TGTGCCAGCAGCCTCCTGAAGGACAGCGACGTTTCGAACACCGGGGAGCTGTTTTTT. Protein: CASSLLKDSDVSNTGELFF.